This T cell receptor beta chain was sequenced in a study of blood T cell repertoires in COVID-19. Study overall: Collection of acute and convalescent COVID-19 samples took place in the United States, Italy and Spain. T cells, B-cell-depleted T cells, or PBMCs provided the cDNA or gDNA that served as material.

The authors' processing: Amplification from reference gene primers served as the basis for estimated nucleated cell counts. Here immunoSEQ multiplex PCR was the method, and the copy in TCRdb shows in-frame clones only, minus some. V and J calls plus clone size are reproduced from that table; the DNA served to infer D and trimming. The sample contains 80,000 to 90,000 clones, roughly 89% of which appear only once. Deletions cut 0 bases from V and 5 bases from J, with 10 bases between. This CDR3 spans 14 amino acids. Germline V gene sequence: CDR1 SGHTA, CDR2 FQGNSA. The sample comprised peripheral blood. This sequence joins TRBV7-2 and TRBJ1-2; D gene uncertain. This receptor was identified in a man in his 60s with acute or convalescent COVID-19. The CDR3 loop is CASSLAISGYGYTF. The DNA for the CDR3 is TGTGCCAGCAGCTTAGCGATCAGCGGTTATGGCTACACCTTC.